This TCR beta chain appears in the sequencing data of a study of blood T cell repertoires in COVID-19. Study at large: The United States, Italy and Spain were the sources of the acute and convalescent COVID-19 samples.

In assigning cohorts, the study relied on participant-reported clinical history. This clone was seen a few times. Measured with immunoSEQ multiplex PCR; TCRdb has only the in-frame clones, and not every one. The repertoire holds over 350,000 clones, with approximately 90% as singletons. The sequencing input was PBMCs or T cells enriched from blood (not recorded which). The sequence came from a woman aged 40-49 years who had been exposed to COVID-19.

The DNA of the CDR3 is TGCGCCAGCAGCCAAGAAGGGGGGGTAGTAGGTGAAGCTTTCTTT. Residues: CASSQEGGVVGEAFF. The chain combines TRBV4-1 with TRBJ1-1; perhaps TRBD1 as D (6 bases). With 0 bases removed from V and 7 bases from J, the gap between germline ends came to 15 bases. Germline V CDR1 and CDR2: MGHRA, YSYEKL. CDR3 length: 15 residues.